Sequencing of this TCR beta chain was carried out in a study of CD8+ T cells in alopecia areata. Study background: At a dose of 5 to 10 mg twice daily, oral tofacitinib was given to treated patients. Tofacitinib therapy lasting 6 to 18 months was followed by 6 months off drug. Whole-study findings and limits: Mice gave a clearer picture of TCR sharing than patients did, possibly for HLA-related reasons. Scalp samples also contribute reads from the resident alphabeta T cells found in normal skin.

Unmatched junction bases numbered 8, after V lost 4 bases and J lost 7 bases. Germline assignment: CDR1 MNHNS and CDR2 SASEGT. The CDR3 spans 17 residues. RNA, once extracted, was reverse transcribed into cDNA for use as the sequencing template. Method: immunoSEQ multiplex PCR; TCRdb's copy keeps in-frame clones and lacks some. The sample shows some 20,000 clones, 60% to 80% of them seen only once. The investigators collected lesional scalp punch biopsies and peripheral blood from alopecia areata patients. In regard to this clone: What it binds is unknown.

The rearrangement uses TRBV6-1 and TRBJ2-1, with TRBD2 matching over 15 bases. The sample was skin, taken at week 0. The origin of this receptor is a human donor with alopecia areata. CDR3 in amino acids: CASSGTSGGGLRNEQFF. In DNA, the CDR3 is TGTGCCAGCAGTGGGACTAGCGGGGGGGGACTAAGGAATGAGCAGTTCTTC.